This TCR beta chain was sequenced for a study of blood T cell repertoires in COVID-19. Turning to the study itself: Material from acute and convalescent COVID-19 was sourced from the United States, Italy and Spain. Nucleic acid was either cDNA or gDNA, and it came from T cells, B-cell-depleted T cells, or PBMCs.

In the original processing: How many nucleated cells were present was estimated from reference gene primer amplification. Repertoires were generated with immunoSEQ multiplex PCR, while TCRdb's copy carries only in-frame clones and drops some. V, J and clone size are those of that table, while D and trimming were read from the DNA. Here the sample spans roughly 120,000 clones, 85% being singletons. Germline V lookup: CDR1 LNHDA, CDR2 SQIVND (reference sequence). The ends lost 3 bases at V and 4 bases at J; junction bases unmatched: 4. The CDR3 spans 15 residues. The sample holds a few counts of this clone.

The clonotype comes from a man older than 75 with acute or convalescent COVID-19. Sequenced sample: peripheral blood. The V gene is TRBV19, the J gene TRBJ1-5, with 9 bases aligning to TRBD1. The CDR3 sequence is CASSIAGTGNQPQHF. The CDR3 DNA follows: TGTGCCAGTAGTATTGCTGGGACAGGGAATCAGCCCCAGCATTTT.